The source of this T cell receptor beta chain is a study of neoadjuvant anti-PD-1 for oral cavity cancer. The CDR3 totals 15 residues. Trimming took off 2 bases at V and 5 bases at J, with 16 bases between the two ends. Germline V gene data show CDR1 as MDHEN and CDR2 as SYDVKM. Sample time point: after neoadjuvant nivolumab, at surgical resection. This clone is a singleton in its sample. Sequenced by immunoSEQ multiplex PCR; TCRdb stores in-frame clones only, minus some. Among approximately 8,400 clones listed, 70% were seen once. This clonotype was sampled from a person between 35 and 79 years old with oral cavity squamous cell carcinoma. The material sequenced was PBMCs, taken after nivolumab (anti-PD-1) treatment. V usage is TRBV28 and J usage is TRBJ2-7, with a weak D call TRBD1 (7 bases). The CDR3, as DNA: TGTGCCAGCAGTTTACAACAGGGGAGGCCCGACGAGCAGTACTTC. Amino acid sequence: CASSLQQGRPDEQYF.